Each of the 10 T cell receptor beta chains below was sequenced from the same sample in a study of Graves' ophthalmopathy and Graves' hyperthyroidism. From RNA, the CDR3 regions of TCR beta chains were amplified and sequenced. The first-round RT-PCR employed HTBI primers together with the Qiagen OneStep RT-PCR kit. A multiplex PCR was then performed as the second round. One entry per CDR3 protein, called by TCRdb with MiXCR from the multiplex PCR reads. This table holds about 480,000 distinct CDR3 sequences, 13% to 15% found once. Sequencing was done on a sample of blood. All receptors come from a woman aged 25-40 years with Graves' ophthalmopathy.

The table lists this clonotype with a few counts. The genes are TRBV6-1 and TRBJ1-5, with D possibly being TRBD1 (5 bases). The CDR3 totals 14 residues. Germline-derived CDR1 and CDR2 are MNHNS and SASEGT. V was trimmed by 5 bases and J by 9 bases, leaving 17 bases between them. The CDR3 spells CASSSREIIRPQHF. CDR3 in DNA: TGTGCCAGCAGTAGCAGGGAGATCATCAGGCCCCAGCATTTT.

V is TRBV11-2 and J is TRBJ2-7; 7 bases line up with TRBD2. The CDR3 is 14 residues long. The V and J ends lost 5 bases and 3 bases, in that order; junction bases with no gene match: 7. Germline V CDR1 and CDR2: SGHAT, FQNNGV. The CDR3 protein is CASSAGDSNYEQYF. The CDR3 DNA reads as TGTGCCAGCAGCGCGGGGGACTCAAACTACGAGCAGTACTTC.

This clonotype was observed once. The J gene is TRBJ1-5, the V gene TRBV12-3 or TRBV12-4, with a possible D match to TRBD1 (6 bases). The germline V and J ends were trimmed by 5 bases and 2 bases, with 16 bases remaining between them. This CDR3 comprises 16 residues. CDR3 DNA sequence: TGTGCCAGCAGTGAACAGGGAGGCGGGGGCAATCAGCCCCAGCATTTT. Its translation: CASSEQGGGGNQPQHF.

This clonotype has at least ten counts. The gene calls are TRBV6-1 and TRBJ1-5, with D unresolved. The CDR3 has 15 amino acids. Trimming stripped 3 bases from V and 5 bases from J, with 14 bases between. Looked up from germline, CDR1 is MNHNS and CDR2 is SASEGT. The CDR3 protein is CASSESWGEDQPQHF. The CDR3 nucleotides read TGTGCCAGCAGTGAGAGTTGGGGTGAGGATCAGCCCCAGCATTTT.

This clonotype was recorded at least ten times. The CDR3 sequence is CATSRELQGNYGYTF. DNA of the CDR3: TGTGCCACCAGCAGAGAATTGCAGGGAAACTATGGCTACACCTTC. V gene TRBV15 combines with J gene TRBJ1-2; D may be TRBD1 (5 bases). This CDR3 has 15 residues. The V end lost 0 bases, the J end lost 2 bases, and 10 bases lay between the germline ends. The germline V gene has CDR1 LNHNV and CDR2 YYDKDF (reference sequence).

This clonotype was detected a few times. The V gene is TRBV12-3 or TRBV12-4, the J gene TRBJ2-7, with 11 bases aligning to TRBD1. V was clipped by 7 bases and J by 6 bases; unmatched bases: 14. The CDR3 has 16 amino acids. The CDR3 nucleotides are TGTGCCAGCACTCCCGGGGTTGGACAGGGGGCGCCCGAGCAGTACTTC. Protein sequence: CASTPGVGQGAPEQYF.

This clonotype was seen ten or more times. The rearrangement uses TRBV7-2 and TRBJ1-1, with 8 bases matching TRBD1. V lost 7 bases, J lost 4 bases, and 5 bases stayed unmatched. Germline loops: CDR1 SGHTA, CDR2 FQGNSA. This CDR3 spans 13 amino acids. In nucleotides, the CDR3 is TGTGCCAGCAACTTCAGGGGGCCCACTGAAGCTTTCTTT. Protein sequence: CASNFRGPTEAFF.

This clonotype showed up many times. V gene TRBV10-3 combines with J gene TRBJ1-5, with 9 bases fitting TRBD1. The CDR3 sequence is 17 residues long. Germline CDR1 ENHRY, CDR2 SYGVKD. With V trimmed by 0 bases and J by 6 bases, 9 bases remained unmatched. CDR3 coding DNA: TGTGCCATCAGTGAGTCTCGGGGACAGGGCTGGAGTCAGCCCCAGCATTTT. Residues: CAISESRGQGWSQPQHF.

This clonotype was observed at least ten times. The chain combines TRBV20-1 with TRBJ2-2, with 9 bases identical to TRBD2. Germline trimming cut 2 bases from V and 7 bases from J; bases unmatched to any gene: 2. The germline CDR1 and CDR2 sequences are DFQATT and SNEGSKA (reference sequence). The CDR3 consists of 13 residues. This CDR3 is CSARRREGGELFF. The CDR3 DNA is TGCAGTGCTAGAAGGCGGGAGGGCGGGGAGCTGTTTTTT.

At least ten counts were recorded for this clonotype. V is TRBV5-1 and J is TRBJ2-7, with D perhaps TRBD2 (6 bases). Germline values: CDR1 SGHRS, CDR2 YFSETQ. V was pared by 7 bases and J by 6 bases, with 14 bases between. The CDR3 spans 12 residues. CDR3 DNA: TGCGCCAGCTGGGACTCCCTTACCGAGCAGTACTTC. Amino acids: CASWDSLTEQYF.